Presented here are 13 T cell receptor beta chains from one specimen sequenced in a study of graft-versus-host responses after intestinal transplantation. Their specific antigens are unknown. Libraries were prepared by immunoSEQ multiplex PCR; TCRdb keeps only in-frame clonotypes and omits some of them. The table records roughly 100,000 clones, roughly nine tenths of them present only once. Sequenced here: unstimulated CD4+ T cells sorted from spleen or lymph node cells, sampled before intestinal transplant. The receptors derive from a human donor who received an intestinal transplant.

The CDR3 DNA reads TGCGCCAGCAGCTTCACACTAGCTCAGCGTAACAATGAGCAGTTCTTC. Translating gives CASSFTLAQRNNEQFF. The genes are TRBV5-1 and TRBJ2-1, with a weak D call TRBD2 (6 bases). The CDR3 loop spans 16 amino acids. The V gene's germline CDR1 is SGHRS and CDR2 YFSETQ. Trimming took 2 bases from V and 5 from J, leaving 17 bases between them.

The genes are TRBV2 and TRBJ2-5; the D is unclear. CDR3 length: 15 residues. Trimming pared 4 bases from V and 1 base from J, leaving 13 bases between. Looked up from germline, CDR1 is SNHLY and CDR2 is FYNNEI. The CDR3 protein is CASSGMTDVQETQYF. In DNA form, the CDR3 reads TGTGCCAGCAGTGGAATGACCGATGTCCAAGAGACCCAGTACTTC.

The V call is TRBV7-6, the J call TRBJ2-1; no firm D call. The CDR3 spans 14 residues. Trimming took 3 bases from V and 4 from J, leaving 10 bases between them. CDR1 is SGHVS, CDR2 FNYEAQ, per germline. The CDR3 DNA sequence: TGTGCCAGCAGCTTCAGCAGGTTATACAATGAGCAGTTCTTC. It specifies CASSFSRLYNEQFF.

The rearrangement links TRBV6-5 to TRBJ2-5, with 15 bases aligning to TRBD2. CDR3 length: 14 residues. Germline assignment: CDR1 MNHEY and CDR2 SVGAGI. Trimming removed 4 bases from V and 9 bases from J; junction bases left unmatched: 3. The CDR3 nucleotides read TGTGCCAGCAGTTCCGGACTAGCGGGGGGGCCCCAGTACTTC. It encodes CASSSGLAGGPQYF.

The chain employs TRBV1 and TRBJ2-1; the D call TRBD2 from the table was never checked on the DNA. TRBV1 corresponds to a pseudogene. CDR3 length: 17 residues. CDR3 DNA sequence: TGCACCAGCAGCCTCACCCTACCGACTAGCGGCGGCACTGAGCAGTTCTTC. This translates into CTSSLTLPTSGGTEQFF.

CDR3 DNA sequence: TGCAGCGTCGTTCACAGGCTCTCTAACTATGGCTACACCTTC. This translates into CSVVHRLSNYGYTF. The chain is built from TRBV29-1 and TRBJ1-2; perhaps TRBD1 as D (5 bases). CDR3 size: 14 residues. Germline V gene lookup returns CDR1 SQVTM and CDR2 ANQGSEA. Between the trimmed V and J ends, which lost 6 bases and 0 bases, there was a span of 14 bases.

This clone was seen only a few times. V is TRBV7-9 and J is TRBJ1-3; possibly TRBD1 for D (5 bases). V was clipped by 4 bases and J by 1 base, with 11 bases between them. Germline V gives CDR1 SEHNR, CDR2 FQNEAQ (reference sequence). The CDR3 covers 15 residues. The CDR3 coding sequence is TGTGCCAGCAGCTCGGGGGTGTTGTCTGGAAACACCATATATTTT. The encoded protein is CASSSGVLSGNTIYF.

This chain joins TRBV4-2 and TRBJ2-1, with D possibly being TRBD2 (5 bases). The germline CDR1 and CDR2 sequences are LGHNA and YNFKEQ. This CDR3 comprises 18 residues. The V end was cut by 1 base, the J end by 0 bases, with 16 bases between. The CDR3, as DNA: TGTGCCAGCAGCCAAGCCCTAGCAGGTCCCAGCTCCTACAATGAGCAGTTCTTC. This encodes CASSQALAGPSSYNEQFF.

The CDR3 sequence is CATLRLAGVGETQYF. Here the CDR3 DNA reads TGTGCCACCCTGAGGCTAGCGGGAGTGGGGGAGACCCAGTACTTC. The chain employs TRBV6-4 and TRBJ2-5; 10 bases are shared with TRBD2. Unmatched junction bases numbered 13, after V lost 10 bases and J lost 5 bases. Looked up from germline, CDR1 is MRHNA and CDR2 is SNTAGT. The length of the CDR3 is 15 residues.

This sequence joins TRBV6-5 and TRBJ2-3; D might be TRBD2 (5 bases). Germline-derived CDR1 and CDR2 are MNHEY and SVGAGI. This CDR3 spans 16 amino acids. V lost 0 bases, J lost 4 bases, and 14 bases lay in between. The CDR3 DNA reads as TGTGCCAGCAGTTACTCGAGGGCCCCAAGGTCAGATACGCAGTATTTT. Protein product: CASSYSRAPRSDTQYF.

CDR3 in DNA: TGTGCCAGCAGCTATAGCGGGAGAAGCACAGATACGCAGTATTTT. Translation gives CASSYSGRSTDTQYF. The rearrangement links TRBV11-3 to TRBJ2-3; 9 positions match TRBD2. The trim removed 4 bases at V and 0 bases at J, leaving 2 bases unmatched. Germline loops: CDR1 SGHNT, CDR2 YENEEA. The CDR3 totals 15 residues.

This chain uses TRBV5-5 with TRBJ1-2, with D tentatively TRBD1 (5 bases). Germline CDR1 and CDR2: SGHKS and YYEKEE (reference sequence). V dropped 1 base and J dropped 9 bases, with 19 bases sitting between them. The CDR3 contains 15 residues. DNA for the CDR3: TGTGCCAGCAGCTTGTTTGTGACAGCGACGGTGAGCTACACCTTC. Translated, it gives CASSLFVTATVSYTF.

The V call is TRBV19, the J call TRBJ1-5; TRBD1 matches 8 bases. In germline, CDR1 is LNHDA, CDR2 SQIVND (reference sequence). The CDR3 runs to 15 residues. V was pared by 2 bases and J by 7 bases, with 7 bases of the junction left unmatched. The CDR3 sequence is CASSIRQGAGQPQHF. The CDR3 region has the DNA TGTGCCAGTAGTATACGGCAGGGGGCTGGGCAGCCCCAGCATTTT.